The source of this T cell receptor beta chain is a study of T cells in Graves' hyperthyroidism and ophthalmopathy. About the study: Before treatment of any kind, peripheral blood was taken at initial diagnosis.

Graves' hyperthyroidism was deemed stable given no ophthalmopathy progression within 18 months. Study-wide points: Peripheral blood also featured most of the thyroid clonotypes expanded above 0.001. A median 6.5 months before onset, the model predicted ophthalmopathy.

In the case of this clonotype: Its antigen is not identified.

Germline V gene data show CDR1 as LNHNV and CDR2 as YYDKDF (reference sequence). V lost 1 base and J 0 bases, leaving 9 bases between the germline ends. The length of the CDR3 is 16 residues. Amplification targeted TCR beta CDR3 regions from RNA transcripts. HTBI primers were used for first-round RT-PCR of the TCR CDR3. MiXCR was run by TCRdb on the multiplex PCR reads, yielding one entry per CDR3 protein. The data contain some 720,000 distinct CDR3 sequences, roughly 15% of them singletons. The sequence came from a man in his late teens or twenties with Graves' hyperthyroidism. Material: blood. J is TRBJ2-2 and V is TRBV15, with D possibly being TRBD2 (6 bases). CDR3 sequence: CATSRVTGANTGELFF. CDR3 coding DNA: TGTGCCACCAGCAGAGTTACGGGGGCGAACACCGGGGAGCTGTTTTTT.